This T cell receptor (beta chain) was sequenced during a study of T cell responses to AZD1222 COVID-19 vaccine. Per the germline V gene, CDR1 is LGHNA and CDR2 is YNFKEQ. The CDR3 spans 17 residues. Trimming took 1 base from V and 3 from J; bases not matched to a gene: 8. Measured with immunoSEQ multiplex PCR; TCRdb has only the in-frame clones, and not every one. In the table there are 160,000 or so clones, approximately 90% of which are singletons. J is TRBJ2-7 and V is TRBV4-2, with TRBD2 identical over 11 bases. The sequencing used peripheral blood, collected 28 days after the second dose of the MenACWY control vaccine. The sequence was obtained from an adult who received the MenACWY meningococcal vaccine as a control. The CDR3 here is CASSQVLSGRANYEQYF. In DNA form, the CDR3 reads TGTGCCAGCAGCCAAGTTCTTAGCGGGAGGGCCAACTACGAGCAGTACTTC.